This paragraph reports one T cell receptor (beta chain). This clone turned up a few times. Its antigen has not been determined. No much larger clone is present one base from it, and per-base qualities are unavailable. The data stem from a study of metastatic and nonmetastatic thyroid tumors (dated by TCRdb to 2020 to 2022). For the wider study: The researchers compared repertoires between peripheral blood samples and tumor or nodule tissue samples from patients with malignant or benign thyroid disease. What the study reported, not specific to this receptor: In both blood and tumor samples, TCR beta diversity was reported to be significantly higher in malignant tumors than in benign nodules.

Libraries were constructed by PCR. These reads were obtained on an Illumina HiSeq 4000. High-throughput sequencing was used to profile the TCR beta-chain CDR3 region of every patient. The original methods were these. The researchers built a classifier to tell apart papillary thyroid cancer patients with distant metastasis, based on CDR3 differences among clinicopathological groups. The Shannon index was used to measure repertoire diversity, and the Morisita-Horn index was used to measure how similar tumor and blood repertoires were. TCRdb itself trimmed the public reads at Q25 with fastp, ran MiXCR and retained productive beta chains. These V and J calls originate from TCRdb's pipeline instead of the authors' own analysis. Recorded for this sample are roughly 30,000 clones; more than 25% of them occurred a single time. Of the sample, about 32% falls within the top ten clones. Before undergoing thyroid surgery, none of the patients had been given any kind of treatment. Using T-cell receptor beta sequencing, the researchers looked back retrospectively at clinical samples from patients, gathered between about 2012 and 2018.

Source material: blood. This TCR was sampled from a female donor with papillary thyroid cancer or a benign thyroid nodule (not recorded which). Some clones in this sample may be carry-over from other donors' samples.

The nucleotides are TGTGCCAGCAGTTTACCGACAAGCCAAGAGACCCAGTACTTC. Its protein is CASSLPTSQETQYF. The receptor chain draws on TRBV12-3 or TRBV12-4 and TRBJ2-5; no D gene can be assigned with confidence. The CDR3, cysteine through phenylalanine, is 14 amino acids long. Only the CDR3 DNA stays, 42 bases, in frame from base 1. V is shortened by 2 bases, J by 1 base, and the region joining them spans 8 bases.